This T cell receptor (beta chain) was identified in a study of CD8+ T cells in alopecia areata. Study details: Scoring of treated patients' severity used the percentage of affected scalp area.

As for this clone: Its antigen is as yet unknown.

Trimming took 4 bases from V and 4 from J; bases not matched to a gene: 7. The CDR3 is made up of 14 amino acids. The V gene's germline CDR1 is SGDLS and CDR2 YYNGEE. Extracted from the samples, RNA was reverse transcribed into cDNA to serve as the sequencing template. The protocol was immunoSEQ multiplex PCR, while the TCRdb copy is restricted to in-frame clones and leaves out a portion. The repertoire holds some 200,000 clones, with 58% as singletons. The treatment here: oral pan-JAK inhibitor, 5-10 mg twice daily. Study conclusions and caveats: Persistence of many expanded lesional clones was seen in scalp and blood during tofacitinib. Lesional scalp, especially alopecia totalis/universalis, showed higher clonality than normal scalp.

Sequenced material: CD4+ T cells sorted from blood, taken at week 24, from a patient treated with tofacitinib. The origin of this receptor is a human donor with alopecia areata. This rearrangement joins TRBV9 to TRBJ2-5; 7 bases line up with TRBD2. The CDR3 DNA reads TGTGCCAGCAGCCTCGCGACTAGCAGAGAGACCCAGTACTTC. Its translation is CASSLATSRETQYF. The full variable domain, in which reference TRBV9 and TRBJ2-5 provide the parts outside the CDR3, is DSGVTQTPKHLITATGQRVTLRCSPRSGDLSVYWYQQSLDQGLQFLIQYYNGEERAKGNILERFSAQQFPDLHSELNLSSLELGDSALYFCASSLATSRETQYFGPGTRLLVL.